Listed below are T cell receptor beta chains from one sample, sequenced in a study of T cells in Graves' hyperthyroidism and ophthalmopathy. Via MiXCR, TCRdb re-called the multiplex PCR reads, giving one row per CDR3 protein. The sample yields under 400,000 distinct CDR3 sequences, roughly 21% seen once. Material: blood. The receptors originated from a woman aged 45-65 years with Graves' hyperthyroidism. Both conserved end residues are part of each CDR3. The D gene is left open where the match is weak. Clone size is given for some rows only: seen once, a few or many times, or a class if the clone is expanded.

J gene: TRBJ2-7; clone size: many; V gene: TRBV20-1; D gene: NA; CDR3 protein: CSARDEGNGQYF; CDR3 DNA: TGCAGTGCTAGAGATGAGGGAAACGGGCAGTACTTC
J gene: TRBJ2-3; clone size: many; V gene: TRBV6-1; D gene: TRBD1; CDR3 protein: CASSAYQGARRDTQYF; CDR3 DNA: TGTGCCAGCAGTGCGTACCAGGGGGCGCGGAGAGATACGCAGTATTTT
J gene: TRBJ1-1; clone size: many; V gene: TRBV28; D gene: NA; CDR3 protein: CASSLLKTEAFF; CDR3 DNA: TGTGCCAGCAGTTTACTAAAAACTGAAGCTTTCTTT
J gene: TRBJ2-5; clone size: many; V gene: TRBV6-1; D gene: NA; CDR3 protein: CASSPRLGGTQYF; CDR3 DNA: TGTGCCAGCAGTCCGCGCCTGGGTGGGACCCAGTACTTC
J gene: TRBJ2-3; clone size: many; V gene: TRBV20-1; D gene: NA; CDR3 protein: CSAPRGATDTQYF; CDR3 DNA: TGCAGTGCCCCCAGGGGGGCTACAGATACGCAGTATTTT
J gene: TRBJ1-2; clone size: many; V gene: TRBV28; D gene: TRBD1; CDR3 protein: CASSRRQGNGYTF; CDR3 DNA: TGTGCCAGCAGCAGACGACAGGGGAATGGCTACACCTTC
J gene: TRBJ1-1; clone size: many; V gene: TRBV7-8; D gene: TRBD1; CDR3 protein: CASSIRDRGTEAFF; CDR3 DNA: TGTGCCAGCAGCATCCGGGACAGGGGCACTGAAGCTTTCTTT
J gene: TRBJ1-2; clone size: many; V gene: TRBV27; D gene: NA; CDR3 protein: CASSFDRTDYGYTF; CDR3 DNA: TGTGCCAGCAGTTTTGACAGGACTGACTATGGCTACACCTTC
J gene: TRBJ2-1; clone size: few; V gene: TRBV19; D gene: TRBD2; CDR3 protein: CASTPGLATLLYNEQFF; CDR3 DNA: TGTGCCAGTACCCCGGGACTAGCGACTCTCCTTTACAATGAGCAGTTCTTC
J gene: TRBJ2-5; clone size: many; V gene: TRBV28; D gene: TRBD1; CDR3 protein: CASSLGTGATLGETQYF; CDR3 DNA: TGTGCCAGCAGTTTAGGGACAGGGGCCACCTTGGGAGAGACCCAGTACTTC
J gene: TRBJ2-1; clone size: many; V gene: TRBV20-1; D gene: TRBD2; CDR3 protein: CSAPLLAGGHNEQFF; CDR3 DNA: TGCAGTGCTCCTCTCCTAGCGGGGGGCCATAATGAGCAGTTCTTC
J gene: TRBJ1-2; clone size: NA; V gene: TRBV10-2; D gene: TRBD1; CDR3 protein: CASQGGTGSGYTF; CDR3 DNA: TGCGCCAGCCAAGGCGGGACAGGGAGTGGCTACACCTTC
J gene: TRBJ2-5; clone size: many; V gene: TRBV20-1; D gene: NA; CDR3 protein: CSAGQQETQYF; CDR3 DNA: TGCAGTGCGGGGCAACAAGAGACCCAGTACTTC
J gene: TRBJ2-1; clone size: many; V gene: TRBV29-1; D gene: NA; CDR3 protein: CSVEPVRTDREQFF; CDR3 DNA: TGCAGCGTTGAACCAGTACGAACGGATCGTGAGCAGTTCTTC
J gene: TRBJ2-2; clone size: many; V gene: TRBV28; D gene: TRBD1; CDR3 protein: CASSSGQGAFGTGELFF; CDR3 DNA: TGTGCCAGCAGTTCTGGACAGGGGGCGTTCGGCACCGGGGAGCTGTTTTTT
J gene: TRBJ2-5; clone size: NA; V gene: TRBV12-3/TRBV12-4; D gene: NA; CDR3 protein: CASSLQGFVAQYF; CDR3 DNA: TGTGCCAGCAGTTTACAGGGATTTGTGGCCCAGTACTTC